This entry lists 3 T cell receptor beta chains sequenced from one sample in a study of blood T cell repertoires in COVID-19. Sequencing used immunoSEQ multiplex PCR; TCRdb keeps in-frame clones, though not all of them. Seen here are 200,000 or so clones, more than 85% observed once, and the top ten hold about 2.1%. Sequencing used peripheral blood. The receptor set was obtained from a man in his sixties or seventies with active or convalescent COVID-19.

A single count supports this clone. The CDR3 here is CAIRGTGHEQYF. In DNA, the CDR3 is TGTGCCATCAGAGGGACAGGACACGAGCAGTACTTC. The chain carries TRBV10-3 and TRBJ2-7; 8 bases map to TRBD1. This CDR3 comprises 12 residues. Germline V gene lookup returns CDR1 ENHRY and CDR2 SYGVKD. Trimming removed 6 bases from V and 5 bases from J; junction bases left unmatched: 3.

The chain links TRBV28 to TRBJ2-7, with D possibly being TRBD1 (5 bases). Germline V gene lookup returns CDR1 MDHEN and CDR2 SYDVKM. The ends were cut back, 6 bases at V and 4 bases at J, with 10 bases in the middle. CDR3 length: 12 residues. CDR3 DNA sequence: TGTGCCAGCAGCCGTACAGGATACGAGCAGTACTTC. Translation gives CASSRTGYEQYF.

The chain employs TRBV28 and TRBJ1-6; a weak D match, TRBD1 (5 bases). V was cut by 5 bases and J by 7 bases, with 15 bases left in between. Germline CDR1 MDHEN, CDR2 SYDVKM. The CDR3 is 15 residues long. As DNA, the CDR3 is TGTGCCAGCAGTCCCCGGCAGGGCCAAAATTCACCCCTCCACTTT. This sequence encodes CASSPRQGQNSPLHF.